This TCR beta chain was recorded in a study of T cells expressing NK-cell markers. At the level of the study: Each TCR beta repertoire originated in sorted T cells that were CD3+CD56+NKG2C+, CD3+CD56+NKG2C- or CD3+CD56-NKG2C+.

General observations from the study: The share of CD8+ T cells held by dominant NKG2C+ clonotypes was about 1.0-7.5% in roughly 6 donors.

TCR beta libraries carry UMIs added by 5'RACE template switching. TCRdb re-called the 5' RACE reads and shows each CDR3 protein once, DNA omitted. The sample's table shows 200,000 to 300,000 distinct CDR3 sequences. A remark on this clonotype: The antigen remains unidentified.

The CDR3 extends over 15 amino acids. Per the germline V gene, CDR1 is DFQATT and CDR2 is SNEGSKA (reference sequence). The sample comprised blood T cells: a sorted CD56 or NKG2C T cell subset, CD4+ or CD8+ T cells, or bulk PBMC T cells (not recorded which). The TCR sequence derives from a man between 18 and 29 years old in good health. This chain links TRBV20-1 with TRBJ2-3; checking the TCRdb D call of TRBD2 is not possible without DNA. CDR3 amino acids: CSASLAGGAGDTQYF.